This T cell receptor beta chain originates from a study of cytomegalovirus exposure and HLA in healthy donors. Study-wide results and caveats: The classifier was said to identify cytomegalovirus status with high specificity and sensitivity.

The PCR ran on 60 Vbeta and 13 Jbeta primers. Sequencing was performed with immunoSEQ multiplex PCR; in TCRdb, only in-frame clones are kept and a portion is missing. The sample consists of around 160,000 clones, about 71% of them appearing once. About this clone: As yet, its antigen is unknown.

Germline V gene sequence: CDR1 SNHLY, CDR2 FYNNEI. V gave up 3 bases and J gave up 9 bases, with 15 bases separating them. CDR3 length: 14 amino acids. Input material: PBMCs. This receptor was taken from a middle-aged woman in good health and CMV-seropositive. This chain joins TRBV2 and TRBJ2-1; tentative D call: TRBD2 (5 bases). Here the CDR3 reads CASSEGIARVEQFF. CDR3 coding DNA: TGTGCCAGCAGTGAGGGGATAGCGCGGGTTGAGCAGTTCTTC.